This T cell receptor beta chain was captured in a study of cytomegalovirus exposure and HLA in healthy donors. The V gene lost 5 bases and the J gene lost 4 bases, with 11 bases spanning the gap. The CDR3 length is 13 residues. Germline CDR1 SEHNR, CDR2 FQNEAQ (reference sequence). The table came from immunoSEQ multiplex PCR; TCRdb's copy has only in-frame clones and leaves some out. The table shows about 140,000 clones, with around 88% occurring only once. Sequenced input: PBMCs. The chain recombines TRBV7-9 with TRBJ1-1; no clear D. This TCR was sampled from a woman under 30 in good health and CMV-seropositive. CDR3 sequence reads: CASSPGLGTEAFF. The CDR3 DNA is TGTGCCAGCAGCCCCGGTCTTGGCACTGAAGCTTTCTTT.